Reported below is one TCR beta chain. Its antigen is not yet known. Per-base qualities were not stored, and no clone one base away is much larger. The data derive from a study of T cells in Graves' hyperthyroidism and ophthalmopathy (dated by TCRdb to the late 2010s). For context, the study as a whole: Peripheral blood was sampled at the time of initial diagnosis, prior to any treatment. The 100 discovery patients were divided at random into training and test sets in a 7:3 ratio. According to the paper, TCR Vbeta CDR3 sequencing was carried out on over 130 peripheral blood samples, which came from approximately 41 ophthalmopathy, about 75 hyperthyroidism and about 17 progressor patients. Once sampling was done, hyperthyroidism patients were given methimazole at a starting dose of 30 mg daily, whereas ophthalmopathy patients were given high-dose intravenous methylprednisolone. A discovery cohort of about 96 patients, approximately 45 with Graves' ophthalmopathy and more than 55 with stable Graves' hyperthyroidism, was used to find distinguishing TCR V-J signatures. An independent validation cohort of about 20 hyperthyroidism patients and about 15 patients who later progressed to ophthalmopathy tested prospective prediction of ophthalmopathy. In addition, the study compared T-cell repertoires in thyroid tissue and in blood from several Graves' hyperthyroidism patients. The full study reports these points: In validation, the model predicted progression to ophthalmopathy a median of about 6.8 months before onset, with approximately 70% sensitivity and around 76% specificity. Most expanded thyroid clonotypes (frequency above 0.001) were also found in blood, which suggests that blood repertoires may mirror thyroid immune responses. Sample size was not statistically predetermined, and blinding of investigators to group allocation was not performed. A model built on a 13 V-J signature distinguished ophthalmopathy from stable hyperthyroidism, reaching 85% to 90% sensitivity and around 82% specificity in cross-validation and 80%/75% in testing.

The TCR beta CDR3 regions were amplified from RNA transcripts. The TCR CDR3 was subjected to a first round of RT-PCR using the HTBI primer set and the Qiagen OneStep RT-PCR kit. A second multiplex PCR round built the libraries, followed by size selection and purification. Sequencing of the libraries was done on an Illumina HiSeq2000 using paired-end 100 bp reads. In the original analysis: SOAPnuke was used to process the raw data, removing reads that contained adapters or uncalled bases, had a mean Phred below 15, or lacked an exact match to the constant primer or identifier. High-quality paired reads were merged using COPE v1.2.5, and each unique nucleotide sequence was defined as a clonotype. MiTCR v1.1 was used to align clonotypes to the IMGT TRBV, TRBD and TRBJ reference segments. Only V-J combinations with frequency above 0.0001, covering approximately 99% of repertoires, were analysed. The TCS score was defined as F50 (clonal expansion) divided by E x V (chaos), with BLOSUM62-based TCRdist calculated between CDR3 peptides within each V-J. Welch's t-statistics and random forest reduced roughly 540 V-J features to 10 to 15, which were used in a naive Bayes classifier (R e1071). TCRdb itself trimmed the public reads at Q25 with fastp, ran MiXCR and retained productive beta chains. Rows with a matching CDR3 protein are joined into one entry that keeps the most common DNA and genes. TCRdb assigned the V and J calls; the authors' analysis was not used. Within this sample are around 690,000 distinct CDR3 sequences, with less than 25% of them counted one time only. Around a third of the sample rests with the top ten.

Ophthalmopathy patients had moderately to severely active disease, Clinical Activity Score of at least 3, NOSPECS grade of at least 4, and duration under 3 months. Any patient with an uncontrolled infection, another autoimmune disease, pregnancy or lactation was excluded. Diagnoses relied on clinical symptoms, serum thyroxine and TRAb, thyroid ultrasound and orbital computed tomography. Ficoll-Paque density gradient centrifugation was used to isolate PBMCs from approximately 10 ml of fresh peripheral blood. Total RNA was extracted with Trizol reagent, and quality was checked on an Agilent 2100 Bioanalyzer. Reading from cysteine to phenylalanine, the CDR3 counts 14 amino acids. The CDR3 DNA has 42 bases and is translated from base 1. CDR1 MNHEY and CDR2 SMNVEV are derived from the germline V gene (reference sequence). The junction carries 19 bases between V and J, which are trimmed by 8 bases and 6 bases respectively.

Recombination joined TRBV27 with TRBJ1-1, and possibly TRBD1, on 5 matching bases. The TCR comes from a man younger than 40 with Graves' ophthalmopathy. Sequenced material: blood. The nucleotide sequence reads TGTGCCAGCCTAAGCCAGGGTGTTTGGTCTGAAGCTTTCTTT. This translates into CASLSQGVWSEAFF.